The rows below give T cell receptor beta chains drawn from one sample of a study of CD8 T cells in ankylosing spondylitis. TCRdb reprocessed the 5' RACE reads via MiXCR and lists one record per CDR3 protein. This sample has under 250,000 distinct CDR3 sequences; about 11% occur once, and the top ten carry less than 3%. Sequenced material: blood, either unsorted or a sorted T cell fraction (not recorded which). All receptors come from a male donor with ankylosing spondylitis or in good health (not recorded which). Each CDR3 is given with its conserved first and last residue. Each record gives: V gene, J gene, CDR3 protein.

>TRBV4-1|TRBJ2-7
CVSSQDGYEQYF
>TRBV5-1|TRBJ1-2
CASSSTAPGGYTF
>TRBV20-1|TRBJ1-4
CSASIGTATNEKLFF
>TRBV10-3|TRBJ1-2
CATLKDSNSNYGYTF
>TRBV12-3/TRBV12-4|TRBJ2-3
CASSLAGMGTDTQYF
>TRBV2|TRBJ1-2
CASSFRQGVSGYTF
>TRBV7-9|TRBJ2-1
CASSQAGGWENEQFF
>TRBV5-1|TRBJ2-7
CASSLVTASSYEQYF
>TRBV5-1|TRBJ1-2
CASSPGRGFDLRTF
>TRBV12-3/TRBV12-4|TRBJ2-5
CASSPGTGKETQYF
>TRBV20-1|TRBJ2-5
CSVGVRSETQYF
>TRBV3-1|TRBJ2-1
CASSLRTLSQFF
>TRBV11-2|TRBJ2-3
CASSLGGLAEDTQYF
>TRBV20-1|TRBJ1-1
CSAREPSGGRMNTEAFF
>TRBV12-3/TRBV12-4|TRBJ2-2
CASSSGQGYTGELFF
>TRBV5-1|TRBJ2-2
CASSLETPNTGELFF
>TRBV5-1|TRBJ2-2
CASSFDSTGELFF
>TRBV7-2|TRBJ2-1
CASSLVLVEQFF
>TRBV20-1|TRBJ2-1
CSARDQAGGEQFF
>TRBV12-3/TRBV12-4|TRBJ2-7
CASSLMEGGEQYF
>TRBV30|TRBJ2-7
CAWSVGGITFEQYF
>TRBV28|TRBJ2-2
CASSPAVAGVDTGELFF
>TRBV3-1|TRBJ2-7
CARSQGVYEQYF